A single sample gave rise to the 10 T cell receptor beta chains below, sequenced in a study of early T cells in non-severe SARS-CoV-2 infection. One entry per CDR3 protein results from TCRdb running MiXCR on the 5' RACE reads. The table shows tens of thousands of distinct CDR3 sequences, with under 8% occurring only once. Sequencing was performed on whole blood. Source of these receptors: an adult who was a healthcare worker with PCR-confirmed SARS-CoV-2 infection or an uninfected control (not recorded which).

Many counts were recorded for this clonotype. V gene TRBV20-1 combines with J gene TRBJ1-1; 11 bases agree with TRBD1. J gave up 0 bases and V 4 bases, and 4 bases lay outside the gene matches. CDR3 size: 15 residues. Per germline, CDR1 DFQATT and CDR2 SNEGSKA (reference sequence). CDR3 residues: CSATRTGGLNTEAFF. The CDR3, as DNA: TGCAGTGCTACGAGGACAGGGGGCCTGAACACTGAAGCTTTCTTT.

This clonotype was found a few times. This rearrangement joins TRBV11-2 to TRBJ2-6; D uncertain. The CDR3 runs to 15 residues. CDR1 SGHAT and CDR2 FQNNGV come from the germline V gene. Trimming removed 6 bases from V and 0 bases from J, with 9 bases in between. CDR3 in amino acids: CASRSTVSGANVLTF. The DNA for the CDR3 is TGTGCCAGCAGATCTACAGTCTCTGGGGCCAACGTCCTGACTTTC.

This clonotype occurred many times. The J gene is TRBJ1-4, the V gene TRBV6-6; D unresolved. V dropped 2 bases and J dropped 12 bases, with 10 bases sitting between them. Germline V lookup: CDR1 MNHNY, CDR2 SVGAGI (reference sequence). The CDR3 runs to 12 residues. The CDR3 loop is CASSYRSGQLFF. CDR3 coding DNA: TGTGCCAGCAGTTACAGGTCGGGTCAACTGTTTTTT.

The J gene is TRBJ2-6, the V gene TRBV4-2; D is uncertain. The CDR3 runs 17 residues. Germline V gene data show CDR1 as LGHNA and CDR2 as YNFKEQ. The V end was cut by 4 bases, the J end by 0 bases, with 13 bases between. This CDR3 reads CASSRDYGDSGANVLTF. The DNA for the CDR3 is TGTGCCAGCAGCCGTGATTACGGAGACTCTGGGGCCAACGTCCTGACTTTC.

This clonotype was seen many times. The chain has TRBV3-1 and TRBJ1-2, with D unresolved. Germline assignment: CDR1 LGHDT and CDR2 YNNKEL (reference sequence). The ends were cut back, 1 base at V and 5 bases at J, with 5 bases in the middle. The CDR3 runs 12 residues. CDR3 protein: CASSQGAYGYTF. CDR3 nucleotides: TGTGCCAGCAGCCAAGGGGCGTATGGCTACACCTTC.

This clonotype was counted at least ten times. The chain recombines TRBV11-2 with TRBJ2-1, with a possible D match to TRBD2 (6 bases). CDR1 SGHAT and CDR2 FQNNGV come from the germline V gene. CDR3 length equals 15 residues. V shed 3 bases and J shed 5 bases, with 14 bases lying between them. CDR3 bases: TGTGCCAGCAGCTTGAATCTAGCGAAGAACAATGAGCAGTTCTTC. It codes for CASSLNLAKNNEQFF.

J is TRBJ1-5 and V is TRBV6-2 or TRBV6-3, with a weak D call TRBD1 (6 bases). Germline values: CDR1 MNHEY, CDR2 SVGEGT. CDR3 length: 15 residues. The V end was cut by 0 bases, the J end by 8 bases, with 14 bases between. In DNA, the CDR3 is TGTGCCAGCAGTTACTCGACAGCAGGGGCAGAGCCCCAGCATTTT. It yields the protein CASSYSTAGAEPQHF.

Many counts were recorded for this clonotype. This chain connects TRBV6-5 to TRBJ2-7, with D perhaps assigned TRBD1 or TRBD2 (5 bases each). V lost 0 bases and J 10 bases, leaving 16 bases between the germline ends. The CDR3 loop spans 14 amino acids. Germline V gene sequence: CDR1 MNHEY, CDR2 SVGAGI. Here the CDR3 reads CASSYSTWQGEQYF. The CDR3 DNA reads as TGTGCCAGCAGTTACTCGACGTGGCAGGGAGAACAGTACTTC.

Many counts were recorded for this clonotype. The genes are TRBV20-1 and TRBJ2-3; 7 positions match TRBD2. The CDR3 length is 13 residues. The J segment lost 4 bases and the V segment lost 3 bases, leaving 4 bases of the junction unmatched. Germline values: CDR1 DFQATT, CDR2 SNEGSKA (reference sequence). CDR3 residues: CSASPSGSDTQYF. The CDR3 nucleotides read TGCAGTGCTAGCCCTAGCGGCTCAGATACGCAGTATTTT.

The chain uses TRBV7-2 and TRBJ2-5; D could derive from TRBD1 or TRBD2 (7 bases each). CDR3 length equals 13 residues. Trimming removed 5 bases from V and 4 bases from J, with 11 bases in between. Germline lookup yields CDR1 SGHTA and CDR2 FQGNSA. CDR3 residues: CASSPRGGETQYF. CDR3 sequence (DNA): TGTGCCAGCAGCCCCAGGGGGGGAGAGACCCAGTACTTC.